Listed below are T cell receptor beta chains from one sample, sequenced in a study of CD8+CD57+ T cells in acquired aplastic anemia. In TCRdb, the reads were re-called with MiXCR into one record per CDR3 protein. The sample has about 40,000 distinct CDR3 sequences; roughly two thirds are singletons. The specimen sequenced was sorted CD4+, CD8+, or CD8+CD57+ T cells (not recorded which) from PBMCs. The receptors here all came from a human donor with aplastic anemia. Both conserved end residues are part of each CDR3. D genes are given only for firm matches. Clone size is shown for a subset of rows, as once, few, many or a class of expanded clone.

D | size | J | V | CDR3 | DNA
- | - | TRBJ1-1 | TRBV20-1 | CSAHSQGVDTEAFF | TGCAGTGCCCACTCACAGGGCGTGGACACTGAAGCTTTCTTT
- | once | TRBJ2-1 | TRBV10-3 | CAISESRQHNEQFF | TGTGCCATCAGTGAGAGCCGACAGCACAATGAGCAGTTCTTC
- | - | TRBJ2-5 | TRBV7-2 | CASSQISGTLETQYF | TGTGCCAGCAGCCAAATTTCCGGGACACTAGAGACCCAGTACTTC
- | - | TRBJ2-3 | TRBV20-1 | CSVNSGESTDTQYF | TGCAGTGTTAATAGTGGGGAAAGCACAGATACGCAGTATTTT
- | - | TRBJ2-1 | TRBV2 | CASSEGAFDNEQFF | TGTGCCAGCAGTGAAGGGGCGTTCGACAATGAGCAGTTCTTC
- | - | TRBJ1-3 | TRBV19 | CASSTTSGNTIYF | TGTGCCAGTAGTACAACCTCTGGAAACACCATATATTTT
TRBD1 | few | TRBJ1-1 | TRBV29-1 | CSGGTGEYTEAFF | TGCAGCGGAGGGACAGGGGAGTACACTGAAGCTTTCTTT
- | - | TRBJ2-7 | TRBV15 | CATSRVLGRSYEQYF | TGTGCCACCAGCAGAGTCTTGGGGCGCTCCTACGAGCAGTACTTC
- | - | TRBJ1-5 | TRBV20-1 | CSDGRNYNQPQHF | TGCAGTGATGGACGGAACTACAATCAGCCCCAGCATTTT
TRBD1 | few | TRBJ2-7 | TRBV9 | CASSVAYRGNEQYF | TGTGCCAGCAGCGTAGCCTACAGGGGGAACGAGCAGTACTTC
- | few | TRBJ2-3 | TRBV10-1 | CASSEREWDTQYF | TGCGCCAGCAGTGAGCGGGAGTGGGATACGCAGTATTTT
- | - | TRBJ1-2 | TRBV20-1 | CSASPPGTQHGYTF | TGCAGTGCTTCCCCCCCCGGGACCCAACATGGCTACACCTTC
TRBD1 | - | TRBJ1-2 | TRBV4-1 | CASSQRRPGQGPGNYGYTF | TGCGCCAGCAGCCAACGCAGACCGGGACAGGGCCCCGGTAACTATGGCTACACCTTC
- | many | TRBJ2-7 | TRBV11-2 | CASSLAPLALGAYEQYF | TGTGCCAGCAGCTTAGCCCCACTAGCCCTAGGTGCCTACGAGCAGTACTTC
- | many | TRBJ1-4 | TRBV12-3/TRBV12-4 | CASSRDRHGLFF | TGTGCCAGCAGTCGTGACAGGCATGGACTGTTTTTT
TRBD1 | - | TRBJ1-1 | TRBV2 | CASTWTGRNTEAFF | TGTGCCAGCACCTGGACAGGGCGGAACACTGAAGCTTTCTTT
TRBD2 | - | TRBJ2-5 | TRBV7-2 | CASSWTSGRETQYF | TGTGCCAGCAGCTGGACTAGCGGAAGAGAGACCCAGTACTTC
- | - | TRBJ2-7 | TRBV6-1 | CASSEAPDYEQYF | TGTGCCAGCAGTGAAGCCCCGGACTACGAGCAGTACTTC
- | many | TRBJ1-2 | TRBV5-5 | CASSLSAVGTSIRGYTF | TGTGCCAGCAGCTTGTCCGCTGTAGGGACATCCATACGTGGCTACACCTTC
- | - | TRBJ1-6 | TRBV15 | CATSRDPVRAGSPLHF | TGTGCCACCAGCAGAGATCCGGTCAGGGCAGGATCACCCCTCCACTTT
- | - | TRBJ1-3 | TRBV20-1 | CSAEDRRSGNTIYF | TGCAGTGCCGAAGACAGACGCTCTGGAAACACCATATATTTT
TRBD2 | - | TRBJ2-3 | TRBV20-1 | CSARRASGGTDTQYF | TGCAGTGCTCGCAGGGCTAGCGGGGGCACAGATACGCAGTATTTT
TRBD1 | once | TRBJ2-5 | TRBV7-3 | CASSSTGGETQYF | TGTGCCAGCAGCTCGACAGGGGGGGAGACCCAGTACTTC
- | - | TRBJ1-1 | TRBV25-1 | CASSGTGWKTEAFF | TGTGCCAGCAGTGGTACAGGGTGGAAAACTGAAGCTTTCTTT
- | - | TRBJ2-7 | TRBV2 | CASSYREETYEQYF | TGTGCCAGCAGTTACAGGGAAGAAACCTACGAGCAGTACTTC
- | - | TRBJ2-3 | TRBV10-1 | CASSESTGVADTQYF | TGCGCCAGCAGTGAGTCCACGGGGGTGGCAGATACGCAGTATTTT
- | - | TRBJ2-3 | TRBV10-3 | CAISGTSEGSDTQYF | TGTGCCATCAGTGGCACTAGTGAAGGGTCAGATACGCAGTATTTT
- | few | TRBJ1-3 | TRBV5-5 | CASSLEFRISGNTIYF | TGTGCCAGCAGCTTGGAGTTCCGGATCTCTGGAAACACCATATATTTT
- | many | TRBJ1-1 | TRBV6-1 | CASSTDGSEAFF | TGTGCCAGCAGTACGGACGGATCTGAAGCTTTCTTT
TRBD1 | - | TRBJ2-2 | TRBV15 | CATSSRGQGNTGELFF | TGTGCCACCTCGTCCAGGGGGCAGGGGAACACCGGGGAGCTGTTTTTT
TRBD1 | - | TRBJ1-2 | TRBV29-1 | CSGGGGGGPGYTF | TGCAGCGGCGGAGGGGGAGGGGGCCCTGGCTACACCTTC
- | - | TRBJ1-1 | TRBV15 | CATSRGGINAEAFF | TGTGCCACCAGCAGAGGGGGCATTAACGCTGAAGCTTTCTTT